Included here is one T cell receptor beta chain sequence, with context. The sample is drawn from a study of blood T cell repertoires in COVID-19. V was clipped by 3 bases and J by 0 bases; unmatched bases: 12. Germline assignment: CDR1 KGHSH and CDR2 LQKENI. This CDR3 is 19 amino acids long. Assay used: immunoSEQ multiplex PCR; TCRdb lists only in-frame clones, some missing. The sample consists of some 300,000 clones, 70% to 90% of them appearing once. The V call is TRBV18, the J call TRBJ2-1; 9 bases map to TRBD2. The sequencing sample was made of peripheral blood. This sequence was found in a woman in her forties or fifties with COVID-19, enrolled during active disease. DNA for the CDR3: TGTGCCAGCTCACCGACAAAAAGACTAGCGGTTAGCTCCTACAATGAGCAGTTCTTC. Its protein is CASSPTKRLAVSSYNEQFF. Complete variable domain (other parts from reference TRBV18 and TRBJ2-1): NAGVMQNPRHLVRRRGQEARLRCSPMKGHSHVYWYRQLPEEGLKFMVYLQKENIIDESGMPKERFSAEFPKEGPSILRIQQVVRGDSAAYFCASSPTKRLAVSSYNEQFFGPGTRLTVL.